This TCR beta chain came from a study of beta chain features in type 1 diabetes. This CDR3 is built from 14 residues. The germline gives CDR1 SGHRS, CDR2 YFSETQ. With 0 bases removed from V and 5 bases from J, the gap between germline ends came to 11 bases. The authors reverse transcribed all of the isolated RNA, so sequencing captured expressed TCRB transcripts. Using immunoSEQ multiplex PCR, the repertoire was profiled, and TCRdb retains in-frame clones only, with some absent. Of 310,000 or so clones in the sample, more than 9.5% were seen once. Specimen: naive CD4+ T cells from blood. The source is a woman aged 25 to 39 in good health. V gene TRBV5-1 combines with J gene TRBJ2-5; D might be TRBD1 (5 bases). This chain's CDR3 is CASSLAQGTETQYF. DNA of the CDR3: TGCGCCAGCAGCTTGGCTCAGGGTACGGAGACCCAGTACTTC. The full variable domain, completed using reference TRBV5-1 and TRBJ2-5, is KAGVTQTPRYLIKTRGQQVTLSCSPISGHRSVSWYQQTPGQGLQFLFEYFSETQRNKGNFPGRFSGRQFSNSRSEMNVSTLELGDSALYLCASSLAQGTETQYFGPGTRLLVL.